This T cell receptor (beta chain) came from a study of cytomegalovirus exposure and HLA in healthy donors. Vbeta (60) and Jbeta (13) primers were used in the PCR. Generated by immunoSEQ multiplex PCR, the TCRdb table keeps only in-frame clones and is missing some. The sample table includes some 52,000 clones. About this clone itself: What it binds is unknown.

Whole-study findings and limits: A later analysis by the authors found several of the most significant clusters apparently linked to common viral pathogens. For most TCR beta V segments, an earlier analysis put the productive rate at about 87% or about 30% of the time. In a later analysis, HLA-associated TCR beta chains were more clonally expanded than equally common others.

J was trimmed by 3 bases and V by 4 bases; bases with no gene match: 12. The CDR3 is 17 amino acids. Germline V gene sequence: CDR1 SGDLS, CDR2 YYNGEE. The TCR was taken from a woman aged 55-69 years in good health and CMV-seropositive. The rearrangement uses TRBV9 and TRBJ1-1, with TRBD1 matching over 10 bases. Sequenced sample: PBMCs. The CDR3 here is CASSSEPGTGVDTEAFF. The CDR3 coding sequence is TGTGCCAGCAGCTCTGAACCTGGGACAGGGGTAGACACTGAAGCTTTCTTT.